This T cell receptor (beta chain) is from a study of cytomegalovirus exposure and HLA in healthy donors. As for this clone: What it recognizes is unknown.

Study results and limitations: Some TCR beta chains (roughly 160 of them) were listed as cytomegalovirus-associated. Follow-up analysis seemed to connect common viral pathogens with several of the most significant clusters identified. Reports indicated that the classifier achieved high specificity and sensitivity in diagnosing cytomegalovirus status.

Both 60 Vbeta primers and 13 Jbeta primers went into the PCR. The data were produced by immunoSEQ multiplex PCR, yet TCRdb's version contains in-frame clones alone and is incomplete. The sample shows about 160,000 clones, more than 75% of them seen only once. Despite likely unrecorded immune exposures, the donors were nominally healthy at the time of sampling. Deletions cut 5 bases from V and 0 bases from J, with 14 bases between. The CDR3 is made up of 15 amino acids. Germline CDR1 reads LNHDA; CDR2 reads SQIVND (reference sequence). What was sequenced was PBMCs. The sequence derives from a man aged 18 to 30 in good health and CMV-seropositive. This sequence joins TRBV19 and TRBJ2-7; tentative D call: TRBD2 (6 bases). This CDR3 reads CASSPVAGSSYEQYF. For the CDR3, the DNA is TGTGCCAGTAGTCCCGTCGCGGGGAGCTCCTACGAGCAGTACTTC.